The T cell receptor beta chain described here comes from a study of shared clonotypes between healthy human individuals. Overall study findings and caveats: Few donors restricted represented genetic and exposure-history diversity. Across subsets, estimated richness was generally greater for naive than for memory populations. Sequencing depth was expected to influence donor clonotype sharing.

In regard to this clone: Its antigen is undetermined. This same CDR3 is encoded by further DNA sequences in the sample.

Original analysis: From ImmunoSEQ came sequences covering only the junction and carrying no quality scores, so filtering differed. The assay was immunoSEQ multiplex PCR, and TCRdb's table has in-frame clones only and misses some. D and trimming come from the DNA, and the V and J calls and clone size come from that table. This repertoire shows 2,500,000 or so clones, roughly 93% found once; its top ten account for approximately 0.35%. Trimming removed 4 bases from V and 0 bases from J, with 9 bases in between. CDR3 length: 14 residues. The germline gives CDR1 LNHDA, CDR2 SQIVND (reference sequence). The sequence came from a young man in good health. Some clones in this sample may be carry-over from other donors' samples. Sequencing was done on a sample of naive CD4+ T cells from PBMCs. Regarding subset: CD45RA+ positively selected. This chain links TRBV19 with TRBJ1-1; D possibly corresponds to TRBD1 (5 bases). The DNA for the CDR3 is TGTGCCAGTAGTACGGGGGGATTGAACACTGAAGCTTTCTTT. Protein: CASSTGGLNTEAFF.